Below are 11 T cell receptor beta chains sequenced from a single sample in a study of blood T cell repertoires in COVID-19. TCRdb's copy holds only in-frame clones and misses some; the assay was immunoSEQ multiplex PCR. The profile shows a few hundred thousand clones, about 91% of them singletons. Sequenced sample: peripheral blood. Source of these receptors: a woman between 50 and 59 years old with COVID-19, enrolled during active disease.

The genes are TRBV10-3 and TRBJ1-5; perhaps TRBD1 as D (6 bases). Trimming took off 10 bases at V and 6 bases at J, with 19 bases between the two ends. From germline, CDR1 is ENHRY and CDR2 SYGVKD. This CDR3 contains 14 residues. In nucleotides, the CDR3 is TGTGCCACCGCGGGGGGCCCCGACGCTCAGCCCCAGCATTTT. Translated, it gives CATAGGPDAQPQHF.

CDR3 DNA: TGCGCCAGCAGCTTTGGGACAGCCGGAAACACCATATATTTT. Residues: CASSFGTAGNTIYF. V is TRBV5-1 and J is TRBJ1-3, with TRBD1 matching 7 bases. Germline V gene sequence: CDR1 SGHRS, CDR2 YFSETQ. The CDR3 consists of 14 residues. Trimming removed 2 bases from V and 4 bases from J; junction bases left unmatched: 3.

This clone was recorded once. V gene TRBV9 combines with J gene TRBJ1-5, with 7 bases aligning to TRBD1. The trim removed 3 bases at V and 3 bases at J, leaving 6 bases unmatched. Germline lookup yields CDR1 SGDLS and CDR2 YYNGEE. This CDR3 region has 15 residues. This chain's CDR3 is CASSADGTVNQPQHF. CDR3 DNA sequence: TGTGCCAGCAGCGCCGACGGGACAGTCAATCAGCCCCAGCATTTT.

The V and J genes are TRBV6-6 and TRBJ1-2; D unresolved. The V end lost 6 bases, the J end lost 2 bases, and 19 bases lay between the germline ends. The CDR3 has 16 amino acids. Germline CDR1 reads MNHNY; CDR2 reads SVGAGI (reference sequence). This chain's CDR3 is CASSPPGRAGNYGYTF. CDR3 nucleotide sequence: TGTGCCAGCAGCCCCCCCGGGAGGGCTGGAAACTATGGCTACACCTTC.

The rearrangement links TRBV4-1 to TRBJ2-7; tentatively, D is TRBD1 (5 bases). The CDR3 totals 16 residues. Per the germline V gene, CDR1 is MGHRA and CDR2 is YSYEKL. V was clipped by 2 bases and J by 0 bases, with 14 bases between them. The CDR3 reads CASSQSRQSSSYEQYF. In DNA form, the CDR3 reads TGCGCCAGCAGCCAATCCCGACAGAGTAGCTCCTACGAGCAGTACTTC.

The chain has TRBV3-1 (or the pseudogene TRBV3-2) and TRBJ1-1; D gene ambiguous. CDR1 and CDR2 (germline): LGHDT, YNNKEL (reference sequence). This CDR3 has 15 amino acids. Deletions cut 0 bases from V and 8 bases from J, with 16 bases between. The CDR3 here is CASSQDHQALVEAFF. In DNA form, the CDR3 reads TGTGCCAGCAGCCAAGATCACCAGGCCTTGGTAGAAGCTTTCTTT.

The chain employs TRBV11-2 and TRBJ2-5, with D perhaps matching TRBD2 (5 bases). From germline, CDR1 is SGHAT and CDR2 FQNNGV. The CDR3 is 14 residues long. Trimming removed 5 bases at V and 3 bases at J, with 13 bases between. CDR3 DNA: TGTGCCAGCAGCCAGAGGGCGGCGGAAGAGACCCAGTACTTC. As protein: CASSQRAAEETQYF.

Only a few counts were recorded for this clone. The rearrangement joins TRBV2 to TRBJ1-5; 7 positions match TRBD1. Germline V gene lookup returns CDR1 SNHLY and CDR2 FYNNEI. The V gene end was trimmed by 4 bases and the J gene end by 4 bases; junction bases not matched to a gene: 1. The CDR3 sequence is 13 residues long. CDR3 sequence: CASSGDSNQPQHF. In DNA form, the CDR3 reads TGTGCCAGCAGTGGGGACAGTAATCAGCCCCAGCATTTT. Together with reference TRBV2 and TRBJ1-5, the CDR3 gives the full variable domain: EPEVTQTPSHQVTQMGQEVILRCVPISNHLYFYWYRQILGQKVEFLVSFYNNEISEKSEIFDDQFSVERPDGSNFTLKIRSTKLEDSAMYFCASSGDSNQPQHFGDGTRLSIL.

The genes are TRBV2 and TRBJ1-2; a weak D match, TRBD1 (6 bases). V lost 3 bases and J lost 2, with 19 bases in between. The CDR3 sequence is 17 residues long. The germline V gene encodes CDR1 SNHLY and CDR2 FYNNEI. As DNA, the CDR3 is TGTGCCAGCAGTGACCTGACTTCCGGGACACCAAACTATGGCTACACCTTC. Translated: CASSDLTSGTPNYGYTF.

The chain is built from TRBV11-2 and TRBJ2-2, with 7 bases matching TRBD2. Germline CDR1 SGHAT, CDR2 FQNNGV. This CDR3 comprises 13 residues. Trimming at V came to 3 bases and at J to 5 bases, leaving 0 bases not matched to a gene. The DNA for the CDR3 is TGTGCCAGCAGCTTCGGGGGGACCGGGGAGCTGTTTTTT. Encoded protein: CASSFGGTGELFF.

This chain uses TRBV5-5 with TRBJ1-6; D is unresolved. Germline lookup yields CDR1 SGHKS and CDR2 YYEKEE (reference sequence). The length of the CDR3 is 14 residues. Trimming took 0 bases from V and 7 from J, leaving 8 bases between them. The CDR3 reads CASSLDGQNSPLHF. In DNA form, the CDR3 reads TGTGCCAGCAGCTTGGACGGTCAAAATTCACCCCTCCACTTT.